A single sample is the source of the 26 T cell receptor beta chains below, sequenced in a study of blood T cell repertoires in COVID-19 (dated by TCRdb to about 2020). Libraries were prepared through the immunoSEQ multiplex PCR assay. TCRdb stores this immuneACCESS table with in-frame sequences only. Part of the clones is absent; in the studies checked, under half of the shortfall reflects unresolved V genes, and no reason is known for the rest. The sample table contains around 200,000 clones; only one count was recorded for about 83% of them. The ten biggest clones cover 5.5% to 8% of the sample. Sequencing used peripheral blood. The receptors come from a man in his sixties who had recovered from COVID-19.

V is TRBV14 and J is TRBJ2-3; 15 positions match TRBD2. The CDR3 is 16 amino acids. V shed 4 bases, J shed 6 bases, and the junction held 5 bases outside the gene matches. Germline loops: CDR1 SGHDN, CDR2 FVKESK. The CDR3: CASSPPGTSGGDTQYF. In nucleotides, the CDR3 is TGTGCCAGCAGCCCACCCGGGACTAGCGGGGGGGATACGCAGTATTTT. Full variable domain (remainder filled in from reference TRBV14 and TRBJ2-3): EAGVTQFPSHSVIEKGQTVTLRCDPISGHDNLYWYRRVMGKEIKFLLHFVKESKQDESGMPNNRFLAERTGGTYSTLKVQPAELEDSGVYFCASSPPGTSGGDTQYFGPGTRLTVL.

The chain combines TRBV5-1 with TRBJ1-1; 9 nucleotides line up with TRBD1. The CDR3 extends over 15 amino acids. CDR1 and CDR2 (germline): SGHRS, YFSETQ. The V segment lost 5 bases and the J segment 4 bases; nucleotides outside the gene matches: 9. The CDR3 protein is CASSRDRALGTEAFF. The CDR3 coding sequence is TGCGCCAGCAGTCGGGACAGGGCGTTGGGCACTGAAGCTTTCTTT.

The gene calls are TRBV2 and TRBJ1-4; a weak D match, TRBD1 (6 bases). Germline CDR1 reads SNHLY; CDR2 reads FYNNEI. Trimming removed 8 bases from V and 7 bases from J, with 17 bases in between. The CDR3 consists of 14 residues. The CDR3 nucleotides are TGTGCCAGCCAAAGAGGGGGTGGGAGTGAAAAACTGTTTTTT. Translating gives CASQRGGGSEKLFF.

The CDR3: CASRPGGGALSDTQYF. DNA for the CDR3: TGTGCCAGCAGGCCGGGTGGGGGGGCCTTGTCAGATACGCAGTATTTT. The genes are TRBV5-4 and TRBJ2-3; TRBD2 is a possible D gene (7 bases). The germline gives CDR1 SGHNT, CDR2 YYREEE (reference sequence). This CDR3 has 16 amino acids. V was trimmed by 5 bases and J by 4 bases, leaving 20 bases between them.

This chain connects TRBV27 to TRBJ1-2; TRBD1 aligns across 11 bases. Germline CDR1 MNHEY, CDR2 SMNVEV (reference sequence). This CDR3 has 16 amino acids. V dropped 4 bases and J dropped 3; count of bases not matched to a gene: 7. CDR3 sequence: CASSSPRTGGYYGYTF. The CDR3 DNA sequence: TGTGCCAGCAGTTCTCCCCGGACAGGGGGCTACTATGGCTACACCTTC.

CDR3 coding DNA: TGTGCCAGCAGCCCGGGGACTAGCGGGGGAGCTTACACAGATACGCAGTATTTT. Residues: CASSPGTSGGAYTDTQYF. The chain recombines TRBV9 with TRBJ2-3; TRBD2 agrees at 14 bases. Trimming cost V 4 bases and J 2 bases; bases outside gene matches: 9. Looked up from germline, CDR1 is SGDLS and CDR2 is YYNGEE. This CDR3 has 18 amino acids.

V is TRBV5-6 and J is TRBJ1-2; tentative D call: TRBD1 (6 bases). Germline V gene sequence: CDR1 SGHDT, CDR2 YYEEEE. V gave up 4 bases and J gave up 6 bases, with 16 bases separating them. The CDR3 covers 14 residues. The CDR3 DNA is TGTGCCAGCAGCCGAACGAACAGGGCGAATGGCTACACCTTC. It encodes CASSRTNRANGYTF. Filled out from reference TRBV5-6 and TRBJ1-2, the complete variable domain reads DAGVTQSPTHLIKTRGQQVTLRCSPKSGHDTVSWYQQALGQGPQFIFQYYEEEERQRGNFPDRFSGHQFPNYSSELNVNALLLGDSALYLCASSRTNRANGYTFGSGTRLTVV.

This chain connects TRBV6-5 to TRBJ1-2; 7 positions agree with TRBD1. Trimming took 5 bases from V and 9 from J; bases not matched to a gene: 12. Germline CDR1 and CDR2: MNHEY and SVGAGI. The CDR3 has 14 amino acids. The CDR3 protein is CASSTEDRIKSYTF. The CDR3 region has the DNA TGTGCCAGCAGTACCGAGGACAGGATTAAAAGCTACACCTTC.

J is TRBJ1-2 and V is TRBV15; the match to TRBD1 covers 8 bases. The junction had 2 bases not matched to a gene; V was cut back by 5 bases and J by 3 bases. This CDR3 is built from 13 residues. Per the germline V gene, CDR1 is LNHNV and CDR2 is YYDKDF (reference sequence). CDR3 DNA sequence: TGTGCCACCAGCCCGGACAGGGACTATGGCTACACCTTC. Its translation: CATSPDRDYGYTF.

This chain joins TRBV7-2 and TRBJ2-2; TRBD1 might be the D (5 bases). Germline V lookup: CDR1 SGHTA, CDR2 FQGNSA. The CDR3 length is 15 residues. With 10 bases removed from V and 0 bases from J, the gap between germline ends came to 15 bases. The CDR3 nucleotides are TGTGCCAACCCAACGGACAACTCGAACACCGGGGAGCTGTTTTTT. This sequence encodes CANPTDNSNTGELFF.

The rearrangement joins TRBV19 to TRBJ2-2; TRBD1 matches 8 bases. Germline V lookup: CDR1 LNHDA, CDR2 SQIVND (reference sequence). The CDR3 consists of 14 residues. V was pared by 7 bases and J by 6 bases, with 7 bases of the junction left unmatched. As DNA, the CDR3 is TGTGCCAGTAAGGCAGGGGGCTTATCCGGGGAGCTGTTTTTT. Amino acid sequence: CASKAGGLSGELFF.

Here the CDR3 DNA reads TGTGCCAGCAGCTTAGGAGAGCTCTACGAGCAGTACTTC. Its protein product is CASSLGELYEQYF. The gene calls are TRBV11-2 and TRBJ2-7, with D unclear. The germline CDR1 and CDR2 sequences are SGHAT and FQNNGV. Trimming cost V 1 base and J 3 bases, with 7 bases left between them. There are 13 residues in the CDR3.

The gene calls are TRBV7-2 and TRBJ2-1, with 11 bases aligning to TRBD2. CDR1 is SGHTA and CDR2 is FQGNSA in the germline V gene. CDR3 length equals 16 residues. With V trimmed by 5 bases and J by 8 bases, 11 bases remained unmatched. This chain's CDR3 is CASSPGTSGLRDEQFF. The CDR3 nucleotides are TGTGCCAGCAGCCCTGGGACTAGCGGACTGAGGGATGAGCAGTTCTTC. The full variable domain, in which reference TRBV7-2 and TRBJ2-1 provide the parts outside the CDR3, is GAGVSQSPSNKVTEKGKDVELRCDPISGHTALYWYRQSLGQGLEFLIYFQGNSAPDKSGLPSDRFSAERTGGSVSTLTIQRTQQEDSAVYLCASSPGTSGLRDEQFFGPGTRLTVL.

This chain connects TRBV7-2 to TRBJ2-1, with 8 bases lining up with TRBD1. The junction had 12 bases not matched to a gene; V was cut back by 5 bases and J by 9 bases. Looked up from germline, CDR1 is SGHTA and CDR2 is FQGNSA. This CDR3 spans 15 amino acids. The CDR3 reads CASSPRDRILGEQFF. The CDR3 region has the DNA TGTGCCAGCAGCCCCCGGGACAGGATCCTCGGTGAGCAGTTCTTC.

This clone was counted a single time. The V call is TRBV4-1, the J call TRBJ2-7; D may be TRBD2 (6 bases). Looked up from germline, CDR1 is MGHRA and CDR2 is YSYEKL. The CDR3 sequence is 16 residues long. Deletions cut 2 bases from V and 4 bases from J, with 18 bases between. The CDR3 is CASSQSGVGAEYEQYF. The CDR3 region has the DNA TGCGCCAGCAGCCAATCGGGGGTGGGAGCGGAGTACGAGCAGTACTTC.

This sequence joins TRBV5-4 and TRBJ2-1, with D perhaps TRBD2 (7 bases). CDR3 length: 15 amino acids. The V gene lost 4 bases and the J gene lost 7 bases, with 18 bases spanning the gap. Germline CDR1 reads SGHNT; CDR2 reads YYREEE (reference sequence). This chain's CDR3 is CASSLGGGAGNEQFF. CDR3 sequence (DNA): TGTGCCAGCAGCCTTGGGGGGGGCGCGGGAAATGAGCAGTTCTTC.

The chain employs TRBV27 and TRBJ2-2; the match to TRBD1 covers 10 bases. The germline V gene encodes CDR1 MNHEY and CDR2 SMNVEV (reference sequence). J lost 9 bases, V lost 4 bases, and 11 bases had no gene match. The CDR3 runs to 16 residues. The CDR3 loop reads CASSSATRQGARELFF. The DNA for the CDR3 is TGTGCCAGCAGTTCGGCGACGAGACAGGGGGCGAGGGAGCTGTTTTTT.

The J gene is TRBJ1-4, the V gene TRBV9; D remains unclear. Trimming shortened V by 1 base and J by 5 bases, and 12 bases separated the two germline ends. The CDR3 contains 15 residues. Germline loops: CDR1 SGDLS, CDR2 YYNGEE. This chain's CDR3 is CASSVRLGLNEKLFF. The DNA of the CDR3 is TGTGCCAGCAGCGTAAGGCTGGGCCTAAATGAAAAACTGTTTTTT.

This sequence joins TRBV3-1 (or the pseudogene TRBV3-2) and TRBJ1-2, with D possibly matching TRBD1 (6 bases). This CDR3 is built from 11 residues. Germline V lookup: CDR1 LGHDT, CDR2 YNNKEL (reference sequence). The V gene lost 6 bases and the J gene lost 6 bases, with 8 bases spanning the gap. This chain's CDR3 is CASSYRDGYTF. The CDR3 DNA reads as TGTGCCAGCAGTTACAGGGATGGCTACACCTTC.

The chain carries TRBV18 and TRBJ2-1; D perhaps matches TRBD2 (6 bases). This CDR3 region has 15 residues. Trimming took off 6 bases at V and 8 bases at J, with 20 bases between the two ends. CDR1 and CDR2 (germline): KGHSH, LQKENI. CDR3 in amino acids: CASSAGKGPPDEQFF. CDR3 bases: TGTGCCAGCTCTGCGGGGAAGGGGCCCCCGGATGAGCAGTTCTTC. Full variable domain (remainder filled in from reference TRBV18 and TRBJ2-1): NAGVMQNPRHLVRRRGQEARLRCSPMKGHSHVYWYRQLPEEGLKFMVYLQKENIIDESGMPKERFSAEFPKEGPSILRIQQVVRGDSAAYFCASSAGKGPPDEQFFGPGTRLTVL.

The genes are TRBV9 and TRBJ2-2; TRBD1 aligns across 9 bases. The germline V gene encodes CDR1 SGDLS and CDR2 YYNGEE. The V and J ends lost 4 bases and 1 base, in that order; junction bases with no gene match: 5. The length of the CDR3 is 16 residues. The CDR3 region is CASSPRQGVNTGELFF. The DNA of the CDR3 is TGTGCCAGCAGCCCCCGACAGGGGGTGAACACCGGGGAGCTGTTTTTT.

This clone was detected only a few times. The J gene is TRBJ1-1, the V gene TRBV9, with a possible D match to TRBD1 (5 bases). The length of the CDR3 is 14 residues. Germline CDR1 reads SGDLS; CDR2 reads YYNGEE. Trimming left V 1 base short and J 3 bases short, with 10 bases between. The DNA of the CDR3 is TGTGCCAGCAGCGTATCCGGGGGGGACACTGAAGCTTTCTTT. It yields the protein CASSVSGGDTEAFF.

CDR3 DNA sequence: TGTGCCAGCAGCGCCTTATCCGGGACACCCATCGAAGCTTTCTTT. Translated, it gives CASSALSGTPIEAFF. The gene calls are TRBV9 and TRBJ1-1; a possible D gene is TRBD1 (6 bases). The length of the CDR3 is 15 residues. The germline V gene has CDR1 SGDLS and CDR2 YYNGEE. V was shortened by 3 bases and J by 8 bases, with 20 bases between the two germline ends.

The chain recombines TRBV19 with TRBJ1-5, with D tentatively TRBD1 (6 bases). V shed 2 bases and J shed 6 bases, with 14 bases lying between them. The CDR3 has 15 residues. The germline V gene encodes CDR1 LNHDA and CDR2 SQIVND (reference sequence). The CDR3 coding sequence is TGTGCCAGTAGTATACGTGGGACAAACGGTCAGCCCCAGCATTTT. It codes for CASSIRGTNGQPQHF.

This sequence joins TRBV2 and TRBJ1-1; 8 bases align to TRBD1. The CDR3 loop spans 18 amino acids. The germline gives CDR1 SNHLY, CDR2 FYNNEI. V shed 5 bases, J shed 0 bases, and the junction held 14 bases outside the gene matches. The CDR3 DNA reads TGTGCCAGCAGTCAAACCGGGACAGGCGGTATTATGAACACTGAAGCTTTCTTT. It translates to CASSQTGTGGIMNTEAFF.

The chain links TRBV9 to TRBJ1-6, with 7 bases that match TRBD1. V gave up 3 bases and J gave up 10 bases; unmatched junction bases: 7. Germline loops: CDR1 SGDLS, CDR2 YYNGEE. The CDR3 sequence is 14 residues long. CDR3 region: CASSEEGARSPLHF. In nucleotides, the CDR3 is TGTGCCAGCAGCGAGGAGGGGGCGCGGTCACCCCTCCACTTT.